This paragraph reports one T cell receptor (beta chain). The sample originates from a study of human T cells and chemical hapten exposure. The authors' processing: Samples held a median of roughly 100,000 TCRs, range about 23,224–750,000. TCRdb called the RACE reads again in MiXCR, with one record for every CDR3 protein. It is TCRdb's table, rather than the study itself, that gives the V and J calls and clone size. Of tens of thousands of distinct CDR3 sequences in the sample, 8% to 10% are singletons; the top ten hold roughly 3.5%. The CDR3 runs 13 residues. CDR1 and CDR2 (germline): SGHVS, FNYEAQ. V gave up 1 base and J gave up 11 bases, with 12 bases separating them. Time point defined: pre-sensitization, week 0. Treatment: therapeutic diphenylcyclopropenone sensitization with weekly scalp DPC.

This rearrangement joins TRBV7-6 to TRBJ1-5; no definite D call. This receptor was identified in a woman aged 40 to 50 with alopecia areata. Some clones in this sample may be carry-over from other donors' samples. Here the sequenced sample was whole blood, taken in connection with sensitization to the hapten diphenylcyclopropenone (DPC). The CDR3: CASSLGVGETQHF. CDR3 sequence (DNA): TGTGCCAGCAGCTTAGGGGTCGGGGAAACCCAGCATTTT.